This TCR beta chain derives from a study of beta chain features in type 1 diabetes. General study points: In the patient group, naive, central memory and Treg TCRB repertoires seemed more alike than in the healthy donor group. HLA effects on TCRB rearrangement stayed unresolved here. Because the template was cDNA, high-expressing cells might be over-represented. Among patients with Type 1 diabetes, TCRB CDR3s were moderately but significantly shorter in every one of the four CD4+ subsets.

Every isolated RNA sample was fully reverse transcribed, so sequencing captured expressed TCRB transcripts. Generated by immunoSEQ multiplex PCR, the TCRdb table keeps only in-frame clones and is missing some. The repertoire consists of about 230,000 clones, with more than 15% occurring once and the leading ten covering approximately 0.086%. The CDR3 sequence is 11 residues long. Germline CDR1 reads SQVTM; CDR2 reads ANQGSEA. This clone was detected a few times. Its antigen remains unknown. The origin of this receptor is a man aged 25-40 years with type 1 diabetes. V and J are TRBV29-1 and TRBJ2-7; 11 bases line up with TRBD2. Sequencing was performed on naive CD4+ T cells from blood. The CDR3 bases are TGCGTGGGGACTAGCGGATACGAGCAGTACTTC. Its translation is CVGTSGYEQYF.